The 24 T cell receptor beta chains below all came from one sample that was sequenced in a study of CD8 T cells in ankylosing spondylitis. TCRdb reprocessed the 5' RACE reads via MiXCR and lists one record per CDR3 protein. The sample holds around 39,000 distinct CDR3 sequences; 16% are singletons and the top ten take over 45%. The material sequenced was blood. These receptors all stem from a male donor with ankylosing spondylitis or in good health (not recorded which).

J is TRBJ1-1 and V is TRBV5-1; D is uncertain. Germline V gives CDR1 SGHRS, CDR2 YFSETQ. The CDR3 has 14 residues. Trimming stripped 2 bases from V and 3 bases from J, with 11 bases between. CDR3 DNA sequence: TGCGCCAGCAGCTTAGTTAGGCGGGACACTGAAGCTTTCTTT. Protein product: CASSLVRRDTEAFF.

There are a few counts of this clonotype. The gene calls are TRBV11-1 and TRBJ2-3, with D perhaps matching TRBD1 or TRBD2 (5 bases each). Germline CDR1 and CDR2: SGHAT and FQDESV (reference sequence). The ends were cut back, 5 bases at V and 2 bases at J, with 20 bases in the middle. The CDR3 sequence is 17 residues long. CDR3 loop: CASSPSAERGNTDTQYF. The CDR3 DNA reads TGTGCCAGCAGCCCCAGCGCGGAGAGGGGTAACACAGATACGCAGTATTTT.

This clonotype was counted only a few times. The CDR3 DNA follows: TGCAGTGCTAGCGGTGGGGGGCTTGGCACCGGGGAGCTGTTTTTT. Translation gives CSASGGGLGTGELFF. This rearrangement joins TRBV20-1 to TRBJ2-2; TRBD1 or TRBD2 may be the D gene (6 bases each). Trimming cost V 3 bases and J 4 bases, with 15 bases left between them. There are 15 residues in the CDR3. Germline V gene lookup returns CDR1 DFQATT and CDR2 SNEGSKA (reference sequence).

The chain joins TRBV5-1 to TRBJ2-1; D may be TRBD2 (6 bases). The CDR3 has 16 amino acids. Looked up from germline, CDR1 is SGHRS and CDR2 is YFSETQ. V lost 3 bases to trimming and J lost 2 bases, with 15 bases between them. In nucleotides, the CDR3 is TGCGCCAGCAGCTCACTACTAGGAGGGGCCTACAATGAGCAGTTCTTC. Encoded protein: CASSSLLGGAYNEQFF.

This clonotype was recorded a few times. The gene calls are TRBV28 and TRBJ1-4; weak D call: TRBD1 (5 bases). Deletions cut 5 bases from V and 0 bases from J, with 16 bases between. This CDR3 is 17 amino acids long. CDR1 is MDHEN and CDR2 is SYDVKM in the germline V gene. CDR3 sequence reads: CASSTPWGGSTNEKLFF. DNA of the CDR3: TGTGCCAGCAGTACACCGTGGGGGGGTTCAACTAATGAAAAACTGTTTTTT.

The chain employs TRBV11-2 and TRBJ2-2; D is uncertain. CDR1 is SGHAT and CDR2 is FQNNGV in the germline V gene. Deletions cut 5 bases from V and 6 bases from J, with 10 bases between. The CDR3 spans 13 residues. CDR3 sequence reads: CASSQHSPGELFF. The CDR3 DNA follows: TGTGCCAGCAGCCAGCACAGCCCCGGGGAGCTGTTTTTT.

The rearrangement uses TRBV29-1 and TRBJ2-1, with 7 bases that match TRBD2. The length of the CDR3 is 13 residues. With V trimmed by 3 bases and J by 5 bases, 4 bases remained unmatched. Germline V CDR1 and CDR2: SQVTM, ANQGSEA. The CDR3 DNA reads as TGCAGCGTTGAGGGAGGGTTCGACAATGAGCAGTTCTTC. It translates to CSVEGGFDNEQFF.

V usage is TRBV5-1 and J usage is TRBJ2-3; D is uncertain. V was trimmed by 7 bases and J by 4 bases, leaving 16 bases between them. Germline V lookup: CDR1 SGHRS, CDR2 YFSETQ. CDR3 length: 14 amino acids. This CDR3 is CASQIDSFSDTQYF. As DNA, the CDR3 is TGCGCCAGCCAGATTGACTCCTTTTCAGATACGCAGTATTTT.

The chain joins TRBV7-6 to TRBJ2-1; D unclear. Germline loops: CDR1 SGHVS, CDR2 FNYEAQ. The V and J ends lost 0 bases and 9 bases respectively, with 21 bases between them. CDR3 length: 17 amino acids. The CDR3 coding sequence is TGTGCCAGCAGCTTAGCGATAGCAGCGAGTAACCGGATTGAGCAGTTCTTC. Translating it yields CASSLAIAASNRIEQFF.

Points on this clonotype: At one end, the junction sequence differs from germline, possibly due to a read error. The chain employs TRBV29-1 and TRBJ2-7; perhaps TRBD1 as D (6 bases). This CDR3 has 9 amino acids. The V gene's germline CDR1 is SQVTM and CDR2 ANQGSEA. CDR3 sequence: CSVDPGQVF. CDR3 DNA sequence: TGCAGCGTGGATCCGGGACAAGTCTTC.

This clonotype was seen more than once but under ten times. The chain has TRBV28 and TRBJ2-3, with no clear D. The CDR3 is 13 amino acids. Trimming cost V 2 bases and J 0 bases, with 3 bases left between them. Germline-derived CDR1 and CDR2 are MDHEN and SYDVKM. The CDR3 loop reads CASSLGSTDTQYF. CDR3 bases: TGTGCCAGCAGTTTAGGAAGCACAGATACGCAGTATTTT.

This rearrangement joins TRBV20-1 to TRBJ2-7; 7 bases match TRBD1. V shed 2 bases and J 5 bases; nucleotides not matched to a gene: 9. Germline CDR1 is DFQATT and CDR2 is SNEGSKA (reference sequence). This CDR3 spans 14 amino acids. The CDR3 region has the DNA TGCAGTGCTAGACGCCGGGACAGCTTGCACGAGCAGTACTTC. Its protein is CSARRRDSLHEQYF.

This clonotype has just a few counts. The chain recombines TRBV28 with TRBJ1-1; no definite D call. Germline V gene lookup returns CDR1 MDHEN and CDR2 SYDVKM. The CDR3 totals 12 residues. Trimming removed 6 bases from V and 5 bases from J, with 10 bases in between. In nucleotides, the CDR3 is TGTGCCAGCAGCCCCCGCCGGACTGAAGCTTTCTTT. This sequence encodes CASSPRRTEAFF.

The genes are TRBV6-5 and TRBJ1-5; D uncertain. From germline, CDR1 is MNHEY and CDR2 SVGAGI. The V and J ends lost 4 bases and 4 bases respectively, with 5 bases between them. The CDR3 has 12 amino acids. Here the CDR3 reads CASSLPNQPQHF. CDR3 nucleotides: TGTGCCAGCAGTTTGCCGAATCAGCCCCAGCATTTT.

This chain links TRBV5-1 with TRBJ2-7, with D tentatively TRBD1 (6 bases). V shed 0 bases and J shed 0 bases, with 10 bases lying between them. This CDR3 is 15 amino acids long. Germline CDR1 and CDR2: SGHRS and YFSETQ. The CDR3 DNA is TGCGCCAGCAGCTTGGATGGGGGCTTCTCCTACGAGCAGTACGTC. This codes for CASSLDGGFSYEQYV.

J is TRBJ2-2 and V is TRBV11-2; 8 bases align to TRBD1. V lost 6 bases and J lost 5; bases outside the gene matches: 8. This CDR3 is 15 amino acids long. From germline, CDR1 is SGHAT and CDR2 FQNNGV. This CDR3 reads CASRRGQGWTGELFF. The DNA of the CDR3 is TGTGCCAGCAGACGCGGACAGGGATGGACCGGGGAGCTGTTTTTT.

This clonotype was found a few times. The chain combines TRBV7-2 with TRBJ2-1, with D perhaps TRBD2 (6 bases). The V end was cut by 0 bases, the J end by 9 bases, with 9 bases between. There are 13 residues in the CDR3. Germline V gene data show CDR1 as SGHTA and CDR2 as FQGNSA. CDR3 in DNA: TGTGCCAGCAGCTTAGCTGGCGGGGTTGAGCAGTTCTTC. Protein product: CASSLAGGVEQFF.

This clonotype was recorded at least ten times. This chain links TRBV20-1 with TRBJ1-5, with D possibly matching TRBD1 (5 bases). The length of the CDR3 is 15 residues. V lost 4 bases, J lost 3 bases, and 16 bases lay in between. Germline V lookup: CDR1 DFQATT, CDR2 SNEGSKA (reference sequence). The CDR3 DNA sequence: TGCAGTGCTACTCCGCCGGGACCGATCAATCAGCCCCAGCATTTT. The encoded protein is CSATPPGPINQPQHF.

The V gene is TRBV9, the J gene TRBJ2-1; 8 positions agree with TRBD2. CDR1 is SGDLS, CDR2 YYNGEE, per germline. This CDR3 contains 15 residues. J gave up 3 bases and V 4 bases, and 6 bases lay outside the gene matches. CDR3 protein: CASSTTSGNYNEQFF. CDR3 bases: TGTGCCAGCAGCACTACTAGCGGAAACTACAATGAGCAGTTCTTC.

The rearrangement joins TRBV6-5 to TRBJ2-4; 9 bases fit TRBD1. This CDR3 is 14 amino acids long. J gave up 6 bases and V 4 bases, and 4 bases lay outside the gene matches. The germline CDR1 and CDR2 sequences are MNHEY and SVGAGI. The DNA for the CDR3 is TGTGCCAGCAGTTCCCGGACAGGGGTAAACATTCAGTACTTC. Encoded protein: CASSSRTGVNIQYF.

This chain connects TRBV18 to TRBJ2-2; D gene ambiguous. The germline V and J ends were trimmed by 1 base and 3 bases, with 3 bases remaining between them. The CDR3 totals 13 residues. Germline V gene sequence: CDR1 KGHSH, CDR2 LQKENI. CDR3 amino acids: CASSPRDTGELFF. Written as DNA, the CDR3 is TGTGCCAGCTCACCACGGGACACCGGGGAGCTGTTTTTT.

The J gene is TRBJ2-2, the V gene TRBV28; 10 bases fit TRBD1. CDR1 MDHEN and CDR2 SYDVKM come from the germline V gene. V lost 10 bases to trimming and J lost 7 bases; unmatched junction nucleotides: 3. This CDR3 is 12 amino acids long. The CDR3 DNA reads TGTGCCACCGGACAGGGGGTCGGGGAGCTGTTTTTT. It specifies CATGQGVGELFF.

This clonotype was picked up a small number of times. The chain combines TRBV5-1 with TRBJ2-2; 9 bases map to TRBD2. The CDR3 sequence is 18 residues long. V was clipped by 4 bases and J by 2 bases; unmatched bases: 12. Germline CDR1 reads SGHRS; CDR2 reads YFSETQ. The CDR3 here is CASSPITSGPINTGELFF. In DNA, the CDR3 is TGCGCCAGCAGCCCTATCACTAGCGGGCCTATTAACACCGGGGAGCTGTTTTTT.

This clonotype was recorded at least ten times. J is TRBJ2-3 and V is TRBV5-1; 11 bases line up with TRBD2. Looked up from germline, CDR1 is SGHRS and CDR2 is YFSETQ. This CDR3 has 16 amino acids. V dropped 4 bases and J dropped 5; count of bases not matched to a gene: 9. The CDR3 here is CASSPIAGGPGDTQYF. The CDR3 DNA reads TGCGCCAGCAGCCCTATAGCGGGGGGGCCAGGAGATACGCAGTATTTT.